The rows below give T cell receptor beta chains drawn from one sample of a study of T cells after yellow fever vaccination. TCRdb itself ran the 5' RACE reads through MiXCR, one entry per CDR3 protein. The table records approximately 120,000 distinct CDR3 sequences, 6.5% to 8% of them present only once. Here the sequenced sample was CD4+ T cells sorted from PBMCs, taken 10 to 11 days after the first yellow fever vaccination. The source is a man younger than 30 who received the YFV17D yellow fever vaccine. Both conserved end residues are part of each CDR3. D genes are given only for firm matches. Some rows have no size entry. The others give once, few or many, or a class for an expanded clone.

size	J	V	D	DNA	CDR3
.	TRBJ1-2	TRBV24-1	TRBD1	TGTGCCACCAGTGATTCCGGGACAGGCGCCGCCTATGGCTACACCTTC	CATSDSGTGAAYGYTF
many	TRBJ2-3	TRBV5-1	.	TGCGCCAGCAGCTTGGGGGACCCAAACGATACGCAGTATTTT	CASSLGDPNDTQYF
.	TRBJ2-1	TRBV20-1	TRBD2	TGCTGTGCTAGAGATATAGCGGGGGGAGTATACAATGAGCAGTTCTTC	CCARDIAGGVYNEQFF
.	TRBJ2-3	TRBV19	TRBD2	TGTGCCAGTAGTATTCGTCCCGCTAGCGGAGGCCCCCGAGATACGCAGTATTTT	CASSIRPASGGPRDTQYF
.	TRBJ2-3	TRBV7-8	.	TGTGCCAGCTTAAAACGGGTTCTCACAGATACGCAGTATTTT	CASLKRVLTDTQYF
many	TRBJ1-2	TRBV7-8	.	TGTGCCAGCAGCTGGAGGGCTTCCAATGGCTACACCTTC	CASSWRASNGYTF
many	TRBJ2-2	TRBV12-3/TRBV12-4	.	TGTGCCAGCAGTTTATGGACTGGGGAGCTGTTTTTT	CASSLWTGELFF
many	TRBJ2-1	TRBV3-1	.	TGTGCCAGCAGCCAAGATAGTCAGGTGGGCAATGAGCAGTTCTTC	CASSQDSQVGNEQFF
many	TRBJ2-5	TRBV12-3/TRBV12-4	.	TGTGCCAGCAGTTTAGCGGGGGCCGGGGGGGAGACCCAGTACTTC	CASSLAGAGGETQYF
.	TRBJ1-6	TRBV20-1	TRBD1	TGCAGTGCATTCACAGGGGATCGCTATAATTCACCCCTCCACTTT	CSAFTGDRYNSPLHF
many	TRBJ2-3	TRBV29-1	.	TGCAGCGTCGCCCTCTCTGTGGACGGAGATACGCAGTATTTT	CSVALSVDGDTQYF
.	TRBJ2-1	TRBV5-1	.	TGCGCCAGCAGCTTTGGTGGGTACAATGAGCAGTTCTTC	CASSFGGYNEQFF
many	TRBJ1-2	TRBV9	.	TGTGCCAGCAGCCTAGACTACCGGGGCCTGTACACCTTC	CASSLDYRGLYTF
many	TRBJ2-3	TRBV5-1	.	TGCGCCAGCAGCTTGGAGGTGCGCACAGATACGCAGTATTTT	CASSLEVRTDTQYF
many	TRBJ2-3	TRBV12-3/TRBV12-4	.	TGTGCCAGCAGTTTAGCGGGGTTCACAGATACGCAGTATTTT	CASSLAGFTDTQYF
many	TRBJ1-4	TRBV7-2	TRBD1	TGTGCCAGCAGCGCCCGGACAGGGGGGGGTGAAAAACTGTTTTTT	CASSARTGGGEKLFF
few	TRBJ2-5	TRBV7-9	TRBD2	TGTGCCAGCAGCTTTGCGGGGGGAGAAGAGACCCAGTACTTC	CASSFAGGEETQYF
many	TRBJ2-1	TRBV5-1	TRBD2	TGCGCCAGCAGCTGGGGGGGACTAGCGGGCTACAATGAGCAGTTCTTC	CASSWGGLAGYNEQFF
many	TRBJ2-3	TRBV5-1	TRBD1	TGCGCCAGCAGCAGCTCACAGGGGGCCTACGATACGCAGTATTTT	CASSSSQGAYDTQYF
many	TRBJ1-2	TRBV5-1	.	TGCGCCAGCAGCCCCGAGGGGAATGGCTACACCTTC	CASSPEGNGYTF
medium-sized	TRBJ1-5	TRBV20-1	TRBD1	TGCAGTGCTAGAGATCGGACAGGGGGAGGGCATCAGCCCCAGCATTTT	CSARDRTGGGHQPQHF
many	TRBJ2-5	TRBV7-3	.	TGTGCCAGCAGCTTAATGGGGGCTCGAGAGACCCAGTACTTC	CASSLMGARETQYF
.	TRBJ2-3	TRBV10-2	.	TGCGCCAGCAGTGAAATGATACGGGGTACGCAGTATTTT	CASSEMIRGTQYF
many	TRBJ1-2	TRBV5-1	.	TGCGCCAGCAGCGCCAGCCCTGCCTTCCACTATGGCTACACCTTC	CASSASPAFHYGYTF
.	TRBJ2-7	TRBV5-4	.	TGTGCCAGCAGCTTGACAGCCCAGTACGAGCAGTACTTC	CASSLTAQYEQYF
few	TRBJ2-3	TRBV6-1	.	TGTGCCAGCGGGCTTGGTGGTGCTAGCACAGATACGCAGTATTTT	CASGLGGASTDTQYF
many	TRBJ2-7	TRBV6-5	TRBD1	TGTGCCAGCAGTTACTCGACCGGGACAGGCAACTCCTACGAGCAGTACTTC	CASSYSTGTGNSYEQYF
.	TRBJ1-1	TRBV5-1	.	TGCGCCAGCAGCCCCAGGGAAGGGGCGGGGACTGAAGCTTTCTTT	CASSPREGAGTEAFF
.	TRBJ2-5	TRBV5-4	.	TGTGCCAGCAGCAAGGGCGTGGGAGAGACCCAGTACTTC	CASSKGVGETQYF
few	TRBJ2-4	TRBV6-5	TRBD1	TGTGCCAGCAGTTACTCCCTACAGGGGCTAGCCAAAAACATTCAGTACTTC	CASSYSLQGLAKNIQYF
few	TRBJ1-5	TRBV7-2	TRBD1	TGTGCCAGCAGTAAGACAGGGAGGGGTCAGCCCCAGCATTTT	CASSKTGRGQPQHF
few	TRBJ2-3	TRBV5-4	TRBD2	TGTGCCAGCAGCCCCACTAGCGGGGGGGGCGATACGCAGTATTTT	CASSPTSGGGDTQYF
many	TRBJ1-5	TRBV7-9	.	TGTGCCAGCAGCTTAGCGTTGGATAGCCGCCATCAGCCCCAGCATTTT	CASSLALDSRHQPQHF
few	TRBJ2-1	TRBV11-2	TRBD2	TGTGCCAGCAGCTCCCGGACTAGCGGGGGAGTTGAGCAGTTCTTC	CASSSRTSGGVEQFF
many	TRBJ1-3	TRBV12-3/TRBV12-4	TRBD1	TGTGCCAGCGGATTCCCTCTGGGGACAGTCGGAAACACCATATATTTT	CASGFPLGTVGNTIYF
many	TRBJ1-5	TRBV12-3/TRBV12-4	.	TGTGCCAGCAGTTTAAACTTCAATCAGCCCCAGCATTTT	CASSLNFNQPQHF
many	TRBJ2-3	TRBV3-1	.	TGTGCCAGCAGCCACCTGACCCTTAGCACAGATACGCAGTATTTT	CASSHLTLSTDTQYF
many	TRBJ2-5	TRBV29-1	TRBD2	TGCAGCGTTGTATGGCTAGCGGGGGCCCAACAAGAGACCCAGTACTTC	CSVVWLAGAQQETQYF
many	TRBJ2-5	TRBV29-1	.	TGCAGCGGGGGCTTTGAAGAGACCCAGTACTTC	CSGGFEETQYF
many	TRBJ2-2	TRBV20-1	.	TGCAGTGCTTCGGGGAATACCGGGGAGCTGTTTTTT	CSASGNTGELFF